Below, 25 T cell receptor beta chains from the same sample are listed, as sequenced in a study of early T cells in non-severe SARS-CoV-2 infection. MiXCR, run by TCRdb on the 5' RACE reads, gives a single entry per CDR3 protein. In the table there are fewer than 90,000 distinct CDR3 sequences, 11% to 15% of which are singletons. The material sequenced was whole blood. The receptors were gathered from an adult who was a healthcare worker with PCR-confirmed SARS-CoV-2 infection or an uninfected control (not recorded which).

The chain has TRBV7-6 and TRBJ2-5; 9 bases align to TRBD1. This CDR3 comprises 16 residues. Per germline, CDR1 SGHVS and CDR2 FNYEAQ. The trim removed 2 bases at V and 4 bases at J, leaving 8 bases unmatched. The CDR3: CASSLIPGQGGETQYF. DNA for the CDR3: TGTGCCAGCAGCTTAATACCGGGACAGGGCGGAGAGACCCAGTACTTC.

This sequence joins TRBV29-1 and TRBJ2-3; the D is unclear. This CDR3 spans 14 amino acids. CDR1 and CDR2 from the germline V gene are SQVTM and ANQGSEA. Trimming removed 4 bases at V and 0 bases at J, with 11 bases between. CDR3 in amino acids: CSVAPGHSTDTQYF. The CDR3 nucleotides are TGCAGCGTTGCGCCAGGCCATAGCACAGATACGCAGTATTTT.

CDR3 DNA: TGTGCCAGCAGTGAAGGAATGGATTCCGCCAATGAGCAGTTCTTC. Translation: CASSEGMDSANEQFF. V and J are TRBV6-1 and TRBJ2-1; D is uncertain. This CDR3 is 15 amino acids long. CDR1 and CDR2 from the germline V gene are MNHNS and SASEGT. Trimming stripped 1 base from V and 6 bases from J, with 13 bases between.

This clonotype has only a few counts. The chain links TRBV3-1 to TRBJ2-2; D may correspond to TRBD1 or TRBD2 (5 bases each). The CDR3 is 16 amino acids. Germline V lookup: CDR1 LGHDT, CDR2 YNNKEL (reference sequence). Trimming cost V 7 bases and J 0 bases, with 15 bases left between them. DNA for the CDR3: TGTGCCAGCAAAGTTTCCGGGACGGCGAACACCGGGGAGCTGTTTTTT. This codes for CASKVSGTANTGELFF.

The J gene is TRBJ1-3, the V gene TRBV12-3 or TRBV12-4; D gene unclear. The CDR3 has 15 residues. Deletions cut 7 bases from V and 0 bases from J, with 13 bases between. This chain's CDR3 is CASITALSSGNTIYF. The CDR3 DNA reads as TGTGCCAGCATTACCGCTTTAAGCTCTGGAAACACCATATATTTT.

This clonotype was detected ten times or more. The chain carries TRBV13 and TRBJ1-1, with a weak D call TRBD1 (5 bases). Between the trimmed V and J ends, which lost 1 base and 0 bases, there was a span of 9 bases. CDR3 length equals 15 residues. Germline lookup yields CDR1 PRHDT and CDR2 FYEKMQ (reference sequence). The CDR3 here is CASSLEPGMNTEAFF. CDR3 DNA sequence: TGTGCCAGCAGCTTAGAGCCAGGGATGAACACTGAAGCTTTCTTT.

A few counts support this clonotype. The V gene is TRBV18, the J gene TRBJ2-3; TRBD1 aligns across 10 bases. Germline-derived CDR1 and CDR2 are KGHSH and LQKENI. CDR3 size: 17 residues. J lost 6 bases, V lost 1 base, and 10 bases had no gene match. This CDR3 reads CASSPLRSGQGMDTQYF. DNA for the CDR3: TGTGCCAGCTCACCACTACGATCGGGACAGGGGATGGATACGCAGTATTTT.

The chain recombines TRBV29-1 with TRBJ2-7; 8 bases map to TRBD1. The germline CDR1 and CDR2 sequences are SQVTM and ANQGSEA. This CDR3 spans 13 amino acids. The trim removed 6 bases at V and 5 bases at J, leaving 9 bases unmatched. As DNA, the CDR3 is TGCAGCGTGTACGACAGGGGATACCACGAGCAGTACTTC. This codes for CSVYDRGYHEQYF.

V is TRBV7-2 and J is TRBJ2-7, with D perhaps matching TRBD1 (5 bases). This CDR3 has 15 amino acids. V shed 3 bases and J shed 4 bases, with 16 bases lying between them. Germline V gives CDR1 SGHTA, CDR2 FQGNSA. For the CDR3, the DNA is TGTGCCAGCAGCTTCGACAGACCGCCGAAATACGAGCAGTACTTC. Its translation is CASSFDRPPKYEQYF. The whole variable domain, remainder taken from reference TRBV7-2 and TRBJ2-7, is GAGVSQSPSNKVTEKGKDVELRCDPISGHTALYWYRQSLGQGLEFLIYFQGNSAPDKSGLPSDRFSAERTGGSVSTLTIQRTQQEDSAVYLCASSFDRPPKYEQYFGPGTRLTVT.

The chain joins TRBV30 to TRBJ2-1; D is unresolved. The V gene's germline CDR1 is GTSNPN and CDR2 SVGIG (reference sequence). V was pared by 0 bases and J by 6 bases, with 9 bases between. The CDR3 runs to 13 residues. The CDR3 nucleotides read TGTGCCTGGAGTGTTTGGCAGGTCAATGAGCAGTTCTTC. Translated: CAWSVWQVNEQFF.

The CDR3 protein is CASSLGGTGKNEQFF. CDR3 nucleotide sequence: TGTGCCAGCAGCTTAGGGGGGACTGGGAAGAATGAGCAGTTCTTC. The chain links TRBV7-7 to TRBJ2-1, with D possibly being TRBD2 (6 bases). Trimming removed 1 base from V and 7 bases from J, with 14 bases in between. The CDR3 has 15 residues. In germline, CDR1 is SSHAT, CDR2 FNYEAQ (reference sequence).

The chain has TRBV4-2 and TRBJ2-3; no clear D gene. The CDR3 is 16 amino acids. With 0 bases removed from V and 2 bases from J, the gap between germline ends came to 12 bases. Germline CDR1 reads LGHNA; CDR2 reads YNFKEQ. The CDR3 region is CASSQEESADTDTQYF. The CDR3 bases are TGTGCCAGCAGCCAAGAGGAGTCCGCCGACACAGATACGCAGTATTTT.

By proportion, this clonotype is medium-sized (0.01 to 0.1%). V usage is TRBV5-1 and J usage is TRBJ1-2; 11 nucleotides agree with TRBD1. The V gene end was trimmed by 0 bases and the J gene end by 7 bases; junction bases not matched to a gene: 8. CDR1 is SGHRS and CDR2 is YFSETQ in the germline V gene. CDR3 size: 16 residues. The CDR3 DNA reads as TGCGCCAGCAGCTTGGATCGCGGACAGGGGGCGCGTGGCTACACCTTC. Its protein product is CASSLDRGQGARGYTF. Full variable domain (remainder filled in from reference TRBV5-1 and TRBJ1-2): KAGVTQTPRYLIKTRGQQVTLSCSPISGHRSVSWYQQTPGQGLQFLFEYFSETQRNKGNFPGRFSGRQFSNSRSEMNVSTLELGDSALYLCASSLDRGQGARGYTFGSGTRLTVV.

This clonotype was found a few times. V and J are TRBV12-3 or TRBV12-4 and TRBJ1-4, with a possible D match to TRBD1 (6 bases). This CDR3 comprises 14 residues. Trimming shortened V by 1 base and J by 8 bases, and 11 bases separated the two germline ends. The CDR3 region is CASSLDREAEKLFF. CDR3 coding DNA: TGTGCCAGCAGTTTAGACAGGGAGGCGGAAAAACTGTTTTTT.

The chain employs TRBV7-8 and TRBJ2-1; 7 bases match TRBD1. The trim removed 2 bases at V and 0 bases at J, leaving 4 bases unmatched. CDR3 length: 16 amino acids. The germline V gene encodes CDR1 SGHVS and CDR2 FQNEAQ. The chain's CDR3 is CASSLRDRSSYNEQFF. For the CDR3, the DNA is TGTGCCAGCAGCTTAAGGGACAGAAGCTCCTACAATGAGCAGTTCTTC.

The chain joins TRBV6-1 to TRBJ1-6; D not resolved. CDR3 length: 15 residues. CDR1 and CDR2 from the germline V gene are MNHNS and SASEGT. V lost 8 bases to trimming and J lost 7 bases, with 18 bases between them. CDR3 amino acids: CASYRRPAVNSPLHF. CDR3 in DNA: TGTGCCAGCTACCGGCGCCCAGCCGTCAATTCACCCCTCCACTTT.

This clonotype was found many times. The chain combines TRBV5-1 with TRBJ2-2; 11 bases align to TRBD1. The germline gives CDR1 SGHRS, CDR2 YFSETQ. V shed 5 bases and J 6 bases; nucleotides not matched to a gene: 6. This CDR3 is built from 15 residues. This CDR3 is CASRADRGHAGELFF. CDR3 nucleotide sequence: TGCGCCAGCAGGGCGGACAGGGGGCACGCCGGGGAGCTGTTTTTT.

This clonotype was seen many times. V usage is TRBV28 and J usage is TRBJ2-3, with 10 bases aligning to TRBD1. Germline V lookup: CDR1 MDHEN, CDR2 SYDVKM. The length of the CDR3 is 17 residues. After removal of 2 bases from V and 2 bases from J, the junction contained 7 bases not matched to a gene. CDR3 in amino acids: CASSLGVGTGDTDTQYF. The CDR3, as DNA: TGTGCCAGCAGTTTAGGGGTGGGGACAGGGGACACAGATACGCAGTATTTT.

This clonotype has a handful of counts. The genes are TRBV6-6 and TRBJ2-3; maybe TRBD2 (6 bases). The V gene's germline CDR1 is MNHNY and CDR2 SVGAGI (reference sequence). The CDR3 consists of 16 residues. V gave up 5 bases and J gave up 3 bases, with 18 bases separating them. This chain's CDR3 is CASSPRDSLGTDTQYF. As DNA, the CDR3 is TGTGCCAGCAGTCCCCGGGACTCCCTTGGAACAGATACGCAGTATTTT.

Ten or more counts support this clonotype. V usage is TRBV6-2 or TRBV6-3 and J usage is TRBJ2-1; possible D gene TRBD1, 6 bases. Trimming pared 5 bases from V and 8 bases from J, leaving 19 bases between. CDR3 length: 15 amino acids. Germline V gene data show CDR1 as MNHEY and CDR2 as SVGEGT. CDR3 sequence: CASSLLRDTQDEQFF. The CDR3, as DNA: TGTGCCAGCAGTCTACTCCGGGACACCCAGGATGAGCAGTTCTTC.

Concerning this clonotype: A read error is possible here, since a much larger clone lies one base away. The gene calls are TRBV7-2 and TRBJ1-2, with TRBD1 matching 8 bases. Looked up from germline, CDR1 is SGHTA and CDR2 is FQGNSA. J gave up 4 bases and V 5 bases, and 6 bases lay outside the gene matches. The CDR3 covers 14 residues. CDR3: CASSHRTGPYGYTF. The CDR3 region has the DNA TGTGCCAGCAGCCACCGGACAGGGCCCTATGGCTACACCTTC.

This clonotype was counted a few times. The chain is built from TRBV6-2 or TRBV6-3 and TRBJ2-7; D might be TRBD1 (5 bases). V lost 4 bases and J lost 2, with 12 bases in between. From germline, CDR1 is MNHEY and CDR2 SVGEGT. The CDR3 spans 14 residues. CDR3 amino acids: CASSSGRQTYEQYF. The CDR3 DNA follows: TGTGCCAGCAGTTCGGGTAGACAGACCTACGAGCAGTACTTC.

This chain links TRBV11-2 with TRBJ2-7; 8 nucleotides align to TRBD1. Germline V CDR1 and CDR2: SGHAT, FQNNGV. The V segment lost 8 bases and the J segment 4 bases; nucleotides outside the gene matches: 10. CDR3 size: 14 residues. CDR3 sequence reads: CASRAPGGLYEQYF. CDR3 DNA: TGTGCCAGCCGGGCGCCAGGGGGCCTGTACGAGCAGTACTTC. The full variable domain, rest sourced from reference TRBV11-2 and TRBJ2-7, is EAGVAQSPRYKIIEKRQSVAFWCNPISGHATLYWYQQILGQGPKLLIQFQNNGVVDDSQLPKDRFSAERLKGVDSTLKIQPAKLEDSAVYLCASRAPGGLYEQYFGPGTRLTVT.

V usage is TRBV12-3 or TRBV12-4 and J usage is TRBJ2-5; a weak D match, TRBD1 (6 bases). This CDR3 has 12 residues. Trimming pared 5 bases from V and 5 bases from J, leaving 9 bases between. Here the CDR3 reads CASSHRAETQYF. DNA for the CDR3: TGTGCCAGCAGTCACAGGGCCGAGACCCAGTACTTC.

This clonotype showed up just a few times. The chain has TRBV3-1 and TRBJ2-1; D unclear. Trimming took off 3 bases at V and 4 bases at J, with 10 bases between the two ends. The CDR3 is 14 amino acids. Per germline, CDR1 LGHDT and CDR2 YNNKEL (reference sequence). As DNA, the CDR3 is TGTGCCAGCAGCCACGCCCGTCCATACAATGAGCAGTTCTTC. Protein: CASSHARPYNEQFF.